This TCR beta chain stems from a study of Ad26.COV2.S vaccination and SARS-CoV-2 variants. The study's findings and limits: Whether participants received vaccine or placebo, their non-spike TCR breadth was similar. It was vaccine recipients, not placebo recipients, who had the higher spike-specific TCR breadth. Measures of TCR breadth and depth may have fallen short of total T cell responses. The authors reported substantial breadth in spike-specific CD8+ and CD4+ T cell responses after vaccination.

Assay used: immunoSEQ multiplex PCR; TCRdb lists only in-frame clones, some missing. The table includes some 350,000 clones, around 92% detected once. CDR3 length: 12 amino acids. V was trimmed by 2 bases and J by 8 bases, leaving 5 bases between them. Germline V gene sequence: CDR1 SGHTS, CDR2 YDEGEE. Details on this clone: Antigen: not known.

Sequences were derived from peripheral blood, sampled after recovery from COVID-19. The rearrangement uses TRBV5-8 and TRBJ1-6; no clear D. The clonotype originates from a human donor who had recovered from COVID-19. CDR3 nucleotide sequence: TGTGCCAGCAGCTTCGCCGATTCACCCCTCCACTTT. This encodes CASSFADSPLHF.